The next 19 T cell receptor beta chains were all read from a single sample in a study of Graves' ophthalmopathy and Graves' hyperthyroidism. Amplification of the TCR beta CDR3 regions used RNA transcripts (as template). A first-round RT-PCR used HTBI primers, followed by a second-round multiplex PCR. Each CDR3 protein is one row after TCRdb ran MiXCR on the multiplex PCR reads. This table has some 750,000 distinct CDR3 sequences, 35% to 50% appearing once. Sequencing used peripheral blood. Receptor source: an adult man with Graves' ophthalmopathy.

This clonotype has at least ten counts. The rearrangement joins TRBV7-2 to TRBJ2-7; D may be TRBD1 (5 bases). This CDR3 spans 13 amino acids. Germline V gives CDR1 SGHTA, CDR2 FQGNSA. V was clipped by 1 base and J by 4 bases, with 8 bases between them. The CDR3 DNA reads TGTGCCAGCAGCTTAGGCAGGGATTACGAGCAGTACTTC. Its translation: CASSLGRDYEQYF.

This chain connects TRBV5-5 to TRBJ2-7; perhaps D is TRBD1 or TRBD2 (5 bases each). The CDR3 contains 18 residues. Germline CDR1 is SGHKS and CDR2 is YYEKEE (reference sequence). V was clipped by 1 base and J by 1 base, with 21 bases between them. CDR3 sequence (DNA): TGTGCCAGCAGCTTGATCGTCGGGGCAGGGAAAGTTTCCTACGAGCAGTACTTC. It specifies CASSLIVGAGKVSYEQYF.

This clonotype was found many times. The chain is built from TRBV7-9 and TRBJ2-7; 7 nucleotides match TRBD1. Germline lookup yields CDR1 SEHNR and CDR2 FQNEAQ (reference sequence). J was trimmed by 6 bases and V by 3 bases; bases with no gene match: 8. The CDR3 contains 14 residues. The CDR3 sequence is CASSFGRQGSEQYF. CDR3 coding DNA: TGTGCCAGCAGCTTTGGACGACAGGGCTCCGAGCAGTACTTC.

This clonotype appeared a few times. The chain links TRBV24-1 to TRBJ2-5; no clear D gene. The length of the CDR3 is 11 residues. V lost 0 bases and J 6 bases, leaving 1 base between the germline ends. CDR1 KGHDR and CDR2 SFDVKD come from the germline V gene. The CDR3 DNA sequence: TGTGCCACCAGTGATTTGCAGACCCAGTACTTC. Amino acid sequence: CATSDLQTQYF.

The rearrangement joins TRBV7-8 to TRBJ1-2, with 9 bases identical to TRBD1. The germline V gene has CDR1 SGHVS and CDR2 FQNEAQ. The CDR3 is made up of 16 amino acids. With 3 bases clipped from V and 8 bases from J, the junction kept 13 bases outside the gene matches. Written as DNA, the CDR3 is TGTGCCAGCAGCTTGGGGGTGACCGGGACAGGGAACGGCTACACCTTC. This codes for CASSLGVTGTGNGYTF.

In its sample, this clonotype was seen many times. This chain uses TRBV20-1 with TRBJ2-7; TRBD1 is a possible D gene (6 bases). V gave up 5 bases and J gave up 2 bases, with 13 bases separating them. This CDR3 is built from 13 residues. Germline V lookup: CDR1 DFQATT, CDR2 SNEGSKA (reference sequence). CDR3 residues: CSAGRDKTYEQYF. The CDR3 coding sequence is TGCAGTGCTGGCCGGGACAAGACCTACGAGCAGTACTTC.

The sample holds one count of this clonotype. This chain links TRBV10-2 with TRBJ2-7; 8 nucleotides agree with TRBD1. J lost 7 bases, V lost 6 bases, and 5 bases had no gene match. The germline gives CDR1 WSHSY, CDR2 SAAADI. This CDR3 comprises 12 residues. CDR3: CASSDRGDEQYF. CDR3 sequence (DNA): TGCGCCAGCAGCGACAGGGGCGATGAGCAGTACTTC.

This clonotype was recorded only once. This rearrangement joins TRBV25-1 to TRBJ1-1, with D unclear. Trimming took off 9 bases at V and 7 bases at J, with 12 bases between the two ends. This CDR3 region has 11 residues. The V gene's germline CDR1 is MGHDK and CDR2 SYGVNS. The CDR3 is CASEEKGEAFF. The CDR3 DNA is TGTGCCAGTGAGGAGAAGGGTGAAGCTTTCTTT.

The rearrangement joins TRBV20-1 to TRBJ2-5; TRBD2 matches at 8 bases. CDR3 length: 14 residues. CDR1 and CDR2 (germline): DFQATT, SNEGSKA (reference sequence). The trim removed 5 bases at V and 2 bases at J, leaving 7 bases unmatched. The CDR3 region has the DNA TGCAGTGCTCAGCGGGGGCGACCTCAAGAGACCCAGTACTTC. It translates to CSAQRGRPQETQYF.

This clonotype was counted at least ten times. V and J are TRBV19 and TRBJ1-5, with TRBD1 matching 11 bases. The CDR3 is made up of 16 amino acids. V trimming: 3 bases; J trimming: 4 bases; junction bases outside the gene matches: 5. Germline CDR1 reads LNHDA; CDR2 reads SQIVND (reference sequence). In nucleotides, the CDR3 is TGTGCCAGTAGTATGACCGGGACAGGGGGAAATCAGCCCCAGCATTTT. The encoded protein is CASSMTGTGGNQPQHF.

The chain combines TRBV20-1 with TRBJ2-7, with 10 nucleotides matching TRBD2. Germline V gene lookup returns CDR1 DFQATT and CDR2 SNEGSKA (reference sequence). Germline trimming cut 3 bases from V and 1 base from J; bases unmatched to any gene: 6. This CDR3 has 15 amino acids. The CDR3 region has the DNA TGCAGTGCTAGTGTTGCTAGCGGGGGATCCTACGAGCAGTACTTC. Its translation: CSASVASGGSYEQYF.

The chain carries TRBV7-7 and TRBJ2-2; the D gene is possibly TRBD1 (6 bases). Germline-derived CDR1 and CDR2 are SSHAT and FNYEAQ (reference sequence). Trimming shortened V by 5 bases and J by 5 bases, and 15 bases separated the two germline ends. This CDR3 contains 15 residues. Here the CDR3 DNA reads TGTGCCAGCAGCCTGGCAGGGGAAGATACCGGGGAGCTGTTTTTT. Residues: CASSLAGEDTGELFF.

This clonotype showed up many times. The V and J genes are TRBV11-2 and TRBJ2-5; 11 nucleotides match TRBD2. The J segment lost 0 bases and the V segment lost 5 bases, leaving 5 bases of the junction unmatched. The CDR3 is made up of 16 amino acids. From germline, CDR1 is SGHAT and CDR2 FQNNGV. CDR3 DNA: TGTGCCAGCAGCCTACGACTAGCGGGAAACCAAGAGACCCAGTACTTC. Amino acid sequence: CASSLRLAGNQETQYF. The variable domain in full, with the rest retrieved from reference TRBV11-2 and TRBJ2-5, is EAGVAQSPRYKIIEKRQSVAFWCNPISGHATLYWYQQILGQGPKLLIQFQNNGVVDDSQLPKDRFSAERLKGVDSTLKIQPAKLEDSAVYLCASSLRLAGNQETQYFGPGTRLLVL.

This clonotype occurred a few times. The chain combines TRBV9 with TRBJ2-2; D gene uncertain. With 4 bases removed from V and 7 bases from J, the gap between germline ends came to 8 bases. The CDR3 covers 12 residues. Germline V gene lookup returns CDR1 SGDLS and CDR2 YYNGEE. The CDR3 DNA reads as TGTGCCAGCAGCCAAGGGATCGGGGAGCTGTTTTTT. Its protein product is CASSQGIGELFF.

Many counts were recorded for this clonotype. The chain joins TRBV7-9 to TRBJ1-1; no firm D call. The V gene's germline CDR1 is SEHNR and CDR2 FQNEAQ (reference sequence). The V end was cut by 5 bases, the J end by 10 bases, with 17 bases between. CDR3 length: 13 residues. The DNA for the CDR3 is TGTGCCAGCAGCCCAGCCTTACATGCAGTAGCTTTCTTT. It specifies CASSPALHAVAFF.

The chain is built from TRBV5-8 and TRBJ2-7; D remains ambiguous. Trimming took off 1 base at V and 3 bases at J, with 8 bases between the two ends. In germline, CDR1 is SGHTS, CDR2 YDEGEE. The CDR3 is 13 amino acids. The CDR3 nucleotides read TGTGCCAGCAGCTTGACCTTGAGCTACGAGCAGTACTTC. Protein product: CASSLTLSYEQYF.

This clonotype has a count of ten or more. V usage is TRBV2 and J usage is TRBJ1-6; possibly TRBD1 for D (5 bases). This CDR3 comprises 14 residues. Looked up from germline, CDR1 is SNHLY and CDR2 is FYNNEI. The ends were cut back, 3 bases at V and 9 bases at J, with 12 bases in the middle. CDR3: CASSDSGRGSPLHF. CDR3 bases: TGTGCCAGCAGTGATTCAGGGAGGGGTTCACCCCTCCACTTT. Together with reference TRBV2 and TRBJ1-6, the CDR3 gives the full variable domain: EPEVTQTPSHQVTQMGQEVILRCVPISNHLYFYWYRQILGQKVEFLVSFYNNEISEKSEIFDDQFSVERPDGSNFTLKIRSTKLEDSAMYFCASSDSGRGSPLHFGNGTRLTVT.

The chain links TRBV7-9 to TRBJ2-7, with D unclear. CDR1 and CDR2 from the germline V gene are SEHNR and FQNEAQ (reference sequence). The CDR3 is 14 amino acids. Trimming removed 1 base at V and 0 bases at J, with 7 bases between. CDR3 in DNA: TGTGCCAGCAGCTTAGGAACACACTCCTACGAGCAGTACTTC. Protein product: CASSLGTHSYEQYF.

This chain uses TRBV20-1 with TRBJ2-7; D may be TRBD1 or TRBD2 (6 bases each). Per germline, CDR1 DFQATT and CDR2 SNEGSKA (reference sequence). With 0 bases removed from V and 4 bases from J, the gap between germline ends came to 10 bases. This CDR3 has 13 amino acids. This chain's CDR3 is CSAREGGEYEQYF. CDR3 bases: TGCAGTGCTAGAGAGGGGGGCGAGTACGAGCAGTACTTC.